In its sample, the clone carrying this T cell receptor (beta chain) was seen a few times. Other DNA variants within this sample encode the same CDR3. In the original processing: Nucleated cell number was recorded as an estimate derived from reference gene primer amplification. Here immunoSEQ multiplex PCR was the method, and the copy in TCRdb shows in-frame clones only, minus some. That table supplies the V and J calls and clone size; D and trimming were determined from the DNA. The sample includes about 91,000 clones, around nine tenths of them seen just once. This entry comes from a study of blood T cell repertoires in COVID-19. At the level of the study: Samples taken during acute and convalescent COVID-19 were collected in the United States, Italy and Spain. In each case, the material was cDNA or gDNA derived from T cells, B-cell-depleted T cells, or PBMCs.

The CDR3 extends over 14 amino acids. The J segment lost 4 bases and the V segment lost 0 bases, leaving 3 bases of the junction unmatched. The germline V gene has CDR1 SGHRS and CDR2 YFSETQ. This receptor was taken from a woman aged 80 or over with active COVID-19. The chain combines TRBV5-1 with TRBJ1-1; 7 bases line up with TRBD1. The sequencing input was peripheral blood. The CDR3 nucleotides read TGCGCCAGCAGCTTGGCGGCAGGGGGCACTGAAGCTTTCTTT. Its protein is CASSLAAGGTEAFF.